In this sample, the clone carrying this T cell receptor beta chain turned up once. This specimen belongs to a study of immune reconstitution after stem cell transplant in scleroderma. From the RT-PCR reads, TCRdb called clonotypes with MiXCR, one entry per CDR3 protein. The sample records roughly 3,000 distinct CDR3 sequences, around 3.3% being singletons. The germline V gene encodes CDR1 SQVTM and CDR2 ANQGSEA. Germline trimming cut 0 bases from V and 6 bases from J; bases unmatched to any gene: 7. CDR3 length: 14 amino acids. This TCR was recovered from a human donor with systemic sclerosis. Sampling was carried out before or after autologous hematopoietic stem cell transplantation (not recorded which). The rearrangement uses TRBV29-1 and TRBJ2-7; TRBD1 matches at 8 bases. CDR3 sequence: CSVEDRGPYGEQYF. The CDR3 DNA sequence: TGCAGCGTTGAAGACAGGGGGCCCTATGGCGAGCAGTACTTC.